One and the same sample provided the 23 T cell receptor beta chains below, sequenced in a study of T cell responses to AZD1222 COVID-19 vaccine. The table came from immunoSEQ multiplex PCR; TCRdb's copy has only in-frame clones and leaves some out. The profile shows about 100,000 clones, roughly 90% of them singletons. This material consisted of peripheral blood, taken on day 0 of AZD1222 vaccination. The receptors stem from an adult in good health.

DNA of the CDR3: TGTGCCAGCAGTCCCGGGACTAGGTCCGCATTTACGCAGTATTTT. As protein: CASSPGTRSAFTQYF. The V gene is TRBV28, the J gene TRBJ2-3; 8 bases agree with TRBD2. This CDR3 comprises 15 residues. The junction had 12 bases not matched to a gene; V was cut back by 5 bases and J by 8 bases. The V gene's germline CDR1 is MDHEN and CDR2 SYDVKM.

The J gene is TRBJ1-3, the V gene TRBV7-8, with TRBD1 as a possible D gene (6 bases). Germline V CDR1 and CDR2: SGHVS, FQNEAQ. The germline V and J ends were trimmed by 1 base and 2 bases, with 18 bases remaining between them. This CDR3 comprises 18 residues. The CDR3 region is CASSLGTALPLAGNTIYF. The CDR3, as DNA: TGTGCCAGCAGCTTAGGGACAGCCCTTCCTCTAGCTGGAAACACCATATATTTT.

J is TRBJ2-5 and V is TRBV12-3 or TRBV12-4; D is unresolved. The CDR3 covers 13 residues. V lost 5 bases and J 4 bases, leaving 11 bases between the germline ends. The CDR3 sequence: CASSLTRRETQYF. In DNA, the CDR3 is TGTGCCAGCAGTCTGACAAGGCGAGAGACCCAGTACTTC.

The chain employs TRBV11-2 and TRBJ2-7; 8 bases are a match to TRBD2. CDR1 is SGHAT and CDR2 is FQNNGV in the germline V gene. This CDR3 has 15 amino acids. The junction had 14 bases not matched to a gene; V was cut back by 4 bases and J by 9 bases. CDR3 protein: CASSSEEAGVSGQYF. As DNA, the CDR3 is TGTGCCAGCAGCTCCGAGGAAGCGGGAGTATCCGGGCAGTACTTC. Full variable domain (outside the CDR3, taken from reference TRBV11-2 and TRBJ2-7): EAGVAQSPRYKIIEKRQSVAFWCNPISGHATLYWYQQILGQGPKLLIQFQNNGVVDDSQLPKDRFSAERLKGVDSTLKIQPAKLEDSAVYLCASSSEEAGVSGQYFGPGTRLTVT.

On this clone: The sample contains more than one DNA sequence encoding this CDR3. The chain combines TRBV11-2 with TRBJ2-2, with D uncertain. Germline V gives CDR1 SGHAT, CDR2 FQNNGV. V was shortened by 2 bases and J by 2 bases, with 0 bases between the two germline ends. CDR3 length: 12 amino acids. The CDR3 DNA reads TGTGCCAGCAGCTTAAACACCGGGGAGCTGTTTTTT. It yields the protein CASSLNTGELFF. Full variable domain (outside the CDR3, taken from reference TRBV11-2 and TRBJ2-2): EAGVAQSPRYKIIEKRQSVAFWCNPISGHATLYWYQQILGQGPKLLIQFQNNGVVDDSQLPKDRFSAERLKGVDSTLKIQPAKLEDSAVYLCASSLNTGELFFGEGSRLTVL.

This rearrangement joins TRBV19 to TRBJ2-1; TRBD1 agrees at 8 bases. The ends lost 1 base at V and 15 bases at J; junction bases unmatched: 8. This CDR3 is built from 13 residues. CDR1 is LNHDA and CDR2 is SQIVND in the germline V gene (reference sequence). The CDR3 DNA follows: TGTGCCAGTAGTATAGTAACAGGGGGACCTCGGTTCTTC. Translation gives CASSIVTGGPRFF.

This clone was detected once. The chain joins TRBV29-1 to TRBJ1-1, with D hard to call. Germline V CDR1 and CDR2: SQVTM, ANQGSEA. The CDR3 consists of 11 residues. V dropped 3 bases and J dropped 5 bases, with 7 bases sitting between them. The CDR3 is CSVDIGTEAFF. CDR3 in DNA: TGCAGCGTTGATATAGGGACTGAAGCTTTCTTT.

V usage is TRBV5-4 and J usage is TRBJ2-1; 10 bases are shared with TRBD2. The germline V gene encodes CDR1 SGHNT and CDR2 YYREEE (reference sequence). CDR3 length: 17 amino acids. V dropped 0 bases and J dropped 3; count of bases not matched to a gene: 6. The CDR3 region is CASSLASSSGSYNEQFF. The CDR3 DNA sequence: TGTGCCAGCAGCTTGGCCTCGTCTAGCGGGAGCTACAATGAGCAGTTCTTC.

The J gene is TRBJ1-2, the V gene TRBV27; 10 bases map to TRBD1. Unmatched junction bases numbered 8, after V lost 7 bases and J lost 6 bases. CDR1 is MNHEY, CDR2 SMNVEV, per germline (reference sequence). The CDR3 consists of 14 residues. The CDR3 nucleotides are TGTGCCAGCACCGAGGACAGGGGGAGAAATGGCTACACCTTC. Translated: CASTEDRGRNGYTF.

This clone was seen only once. The rearrangement joins TRBV5-1 to TRBJ1-2; maybe TRBD1 (6 bases). CDR3 length: 14 amino acids. CDR1 is SGHRS, CDR2 YFSETQ, per germline. V was cut by 6 bases and J by 0 bases, with 12 bases left in between. CDR3 coding DNA: TGCGCCAGCACCCTGGACAGTACTAACTATGGCTACACCTTC. Translation: CASTLDSTNYGYTF. Filled out from reference TRBV5-1 and TRBJ1-2, the complete variable domain reads KAGVTQTPRYLIKTRGQQVTLSCSPISGHRSVSWYQQTPGQGLQFLFEYFSETQRNKGNFPGRFSGRQFSNSRSEMNVSTLELGDSALYLCASTLDSTNYGYTFGSGTRLTVV.

The DNA of the CDR3 is TGTGCCTGGAGTGTAACAGCGGGTCGTCAGCCCCAGCATTTT. As protein: CAWSVTAGRQPQHF. The chain recombines TRBV30 with TRBJ1-5; the D is unclear. CDR1 is GTSNPN, CDR2 SVGIG, per germline (reference sequence). This CDR3 spans 14 amino acids. The V gene lost 0 bases and the J gene lost 6 bases, with 12 bases spanning the gap.

The gene calls are TRBV15 and TRBJ1-5; D not certain. Germline V lookup: CDR1 LNHNV, CDR2 YYDKDF (reference sequence). The V and J ends lost 5 bases and 8 bases respectively, with 10 bases between them. CDR3 size: 12 residues. CDR3 nucleotides: TGTGCCACCAGCGCAGGTGGCGAGCCCCAGCATTTT. This translates into CATSAGGEPQHF. Combining the CDR3 with reference TRBV15 and TRBJ1-5 gives the whole variable domain DAMVIQNPRYQVTQFGKPVTLSCSQTLNHNVMYWYQQKSSQAPKLLFHYYDKDFNNEADTPDNFQSRRPNTSFCFLDIRSPGLGDTAMYLCATSAGGEPQHFGDGTRLSIL.

The chain employs TRBV5-6 and TRBJ2-6; unclear D gene. The length of the CDR3 is 14 residues. Germline assignment: CDR1 SGHDT and CDR2 YYEEEE. Trimming took 1 base from V and 4 from J, leaving 6 bases between them. The CDR3 sequence: CASSLLAGANVLTF. CDR3 DNA: TGTGCCAGCAGCTTGCTCGCAGGGGCCAACGTCCTGACTTTC.

Only one count was recorded for this clone. The chain employs TRBV16 and TRBJ1-5, with TRBD1 identical over 7 bases. The CDR3 sequence is 15 residues long. Trimming removed 5 bases from V and 7 bases from J; junction bases left unmatched: 11. The germline gives CDR1 KGHSY, CDR2 FQNENV. CDR3 bases: TGTGCCAGCAGCAACTCGCAAGGGGGCCGGCAGCCCCAGCATTTT. It specifies CASSNSQGGRQPQHF.

This clone came up a few times. CDR3 in DNA: TGTGCCACCAGTGATCCGACTAGCGGGACTCGCAATGAGCAGTTCTTC. Protein sequence: CATSDPTSGTRNEQFF. The chain has TRBV24-1 and TRBJ2-1; 11 bases fit TRBD2. The J segment lost 6 bases and the V segment lost 3 bases, leaving 6 bases of the junction unmatched. The CDR3 consists of 16 residues. CDR1 is KGHDR, CDR2 SFDVKD, per germline.

The V gene is TRBV30, the J gene TRBJ2-7; 10 bases are a match to TRBD1. Trimming cost V 6 bases and J 3 bases; bases outside gene matches: 2. Germline-derived CDR1 and CDR2 are GTSNPN and SVGIG (reference sequence). There are 12 residues in the CDR3. CDR3 DNA: TGTGCCTGTCGGGACAGGGGCTACGAGCAGTACTTC. Translated: CACRDRGYEQYF.

The chain links TRBV7-9 to TRBJ2-3; maybe TRBD1 (6 bases). CDR1 and CDR2 (germline): SEHNR, FQNEAQ (reference sequence). The CDR3 runs to 14 residues. Trimming stripped 3 bases from V and 2 bases from J, with 9 bases between. The CDR3 is CASSFQGTTDTQYF. The CDR3 DNA reads as TGTGCCAGCAGCTTCCAGGGGACCACAGATACGCAGTATTTT.

This clone was seen a single time. V is TRBV5-1 and J is TRBJ2-1, with TRBD2 matching over 8 bases. The germline V gene has CDR1 SGHRS and CDR2 YFSETQ. The V segment lost 2 bases and the J segment 7 bases; nucleotides outside the gene matches: 5. The CDR3 length is 14 residues. The CDR3 coding sequence is TGCGCCAGCAGCTTCGGACTAGCATCGAATGAGCAGTTCTTC. As protein: CASSFGLASNEQFF.

About this clone: The sample has other DNA sequences that encode this CDR3 too. The rearrangement joins TRBV9 to TRBJ2-7; weak D call: TRBD2 (6 bases). V dropped 0 bases and J dropped 3 bases, with 10 bases sitting between them. The CDR3 extends over 14 amino acids. CDR1 SGDLS and CDR2 YYNGEE come from the germline V gene. CDR3 protein: CASSVDQGLYEQYF. CDR3 nucleotides: TGTGCCAGCAGCGTAGATCAGGGACTCTACGAGCAGTACTTC.

The chain couples TRBV28 to TRBJ2-7; 10 bases map to TRBD2. The length of the CDR3 is 17 residues. V trimming: 2 bases; J trimming: 0 bases; junction bases outside the gene matches: 7. Per the germline V gene, CDR1 is MDHEN and CDR2 is SYDVKM. CDR3 sequence reads: CASSLAWTSGSSYEQYF. CDR3 nucleotides: TGTGCCAGCAGTTTAGCCTGGACTAGCGGAAGCTCCTACGAGCAGTACTTC. The entire variable domain, with the rest obtained from reference TRBV28 and TRBJ2-7, is as follows: DVKVTQSSRYLVKRTGEKVFLECVQDMDHENMFWYRQDPGLGLRLIYFSYDVKMKEKGDIPEGYSVSREKKERFSLILESASTNQTSMYLCASSLAWTSGSSYEQYFGPGTRLTVT.

This chain uses TRBV14 with TRBJ1-5; D not certain. Germline V gene data show CDR1 as SGHDN and CDR2 as FVKESK. This CDR3 has 20 amino acids. Trimming removed 0 bases at V and 3 bases at J, with 24 bases between. DNA of the CDR3: TGTGCCAGCAGCCAAGATAAGTCTCTTTACTTACAGCATTCCAATCAGCCCCAGCATTTT. Its protein is CASSQDKSLYLQHSNQPQHF. The variable domain in full, with the rest retrieved from reference TRBV14 and TRBJ1-5, is EAGVTQFPSHSVIEKGQTVTLRCDPISGHDNLYWYRRVMGKEIKFLLHFVKESKQDESGMPNNRFLAERTGGTYSTLKVQPAELEDSGVYFCASSQDKSLYLQHSNQPQHFGDGTRLSIL.

This sequence joins TRBV2 and TRBJ1-5, with no clear D. V shed 1 base and J shed 10 bases, with 11 bases lying between them. The V gene's germline CDR1 is SNHLY and CDR2 FYNNEI. This CDR3 has 13 amino acids. The CDR3 bases are TGTGCCAGCAGTGAAGACACGGTAATCCCCCAGCATTTT. This sequence encodes CASSEDTVIPQHF.

The chain uses TRBV28 and TRBJ1-5; D perhaps matches TRBD1 (6 bases). Germline V gene data show CDR1 as MDHEN and CDR2 as SYDVKM. Trimming removed 0 bases at V and 7 bases at J, with 13 bases between. CDR3 length equals 15 residues. The CDR3 coding sequence is TGTGCCAGCAGTTTATGGCGGTCGGGGGGCCAGCCCCAGCATTTT. As protein: CASSLWRSGGQPQHF.